This TCR beta chain appears in the sequencing data of a study of blood T cell repertoires in COVID-19. The CDR3 runs 14 residues. V shed 3 bases and J 7 bases; nucleotides not matched to a gene: 5. Germline-derived CDR1 and CDR2 are MGHDK and SYGVNS. TCRdb's copy holds only in-frame clones and misses some; the assay was immunoSEQ multiplex PCR. The data contain over 200,000 clones, 80% to 85% of them singletons. The receptor's source is a human donor in a cohort sampled during active COVID-19. Sequencing was performed on peripheral blood. The chain combines TRBV25-1 with TRBJ2-2; 7 nucleotides line up with TRBD1. As DNA, the CDR3 is TGTGCCAGCAGTGAGTTTGCAGGGGGCGGGGAGCTGTTTTTT. Protein product: CASSEFAGGGELFF.